Listed below are T cell receptor beta chains from one sample, sequenced in a study of OX40 agonist ivuxolimab in advanced cancers. Assay: immunoSEQ multiplex PCR; the TCRdb copy retains only in-frame clones and omits some. The data contain about 64,000 clones, 87% of them singletons. This sample comprised CD4+ or CD8+ T cells sorted from blood, obtained in a trial of the OX40 agonist ivuxolimab. The receptors were gathered from an adult with an advanced solid tumor such as melanoma, head and neck, liver or kidney cancer. The CDR3 runs from the conserved cysteine through the conserved F or W. Fields, in order: clone size, J gene, V gene, D gene, CDR3 protein, CDR3 DNA. The D gene is left open where the match is weak. Where a row states a size, it is once, few, many or the class of an expanded clone; other rows omit it.

size: few; J: TRBJ1-5; V: TRBV28; D: -; CDR3: CASSPALRPSVQPQHF; DNA: TGTGCCAGCAGTCCAGCTCTGAGACCGAGCGTTCAGCCCCAGCATTTT
size: -; J: TRBJ1-5; V: TRBV28; D: TRBD1; CDR3: CASTSLRTGNQPQHF; DNA: TGTGCCAGCACTTCTCTCCGGACAGGTAATCAGCCCCAGCATTTT
size: once; J: TRBJ2-1; V: TRBV2; D: -; CDR3: CASRVPGNEQFF; DNA: TGTGCCAGCAGGGTCCCCGGTAATGAGCAGTTCTTC
size: -; J: TRBJ1-2; V: TRBV2; D: TRBD1; CDR3: CASFPLPGTVYGYTF; DNA: TGTGCCAGTTTCCCTCTACCCGGGACAGTCTATGGCTACACCTTC
size: -; J: TRBJ2-7; V: TRBV4-1; D: TRBD1; CDR3: CASSQGQGVAYEQYF; DNA: TGCGCCAGCAGTCAAGGACAGGGGGTTGCCTACGAGCAGTACTTC
size: -; J: TRBJ1-1; V: TRBV10-2; D: -; CDR3: CASTQGGVTEAFF; DNA: TGCGCCAGCACCCAAGGGGGGGTCACTGAAGCTTTCTTT
size: -; J: TRBJ2-2; V: TRBV2; D: -; CDR3: CASRQMDATGELFF; DNA: TGTGCCAGCAGGCAAATGGACGCCACCGGGGAGCTGTTTTTT
size: -; J: TRBJ2-3; V: TRBV6-5; D: TRBD1; CDR3: CASSRDRGLQYF; DNA: TGTGCCAGCAGTCGGGACAGGGGGCTGCAGTATTTT
size: few; J: TRBJ2-2; V: TRBV2; D: -; CDR3: CASSVLATGELFF; DNA: TGTGCCAGCAGCGTACTAGCAACCGGGGAGCTGTTTTTT
size: -; J: TRBJ1-1; V: TRBV6-1; D: -; CDR3: CASSEISQPNTEAFF; DNA: TGTGCCAGCAGTGAAATTAGCCAACCGAACACTGAAGCTTTCTTT
size: -; J: TRBJ1-2; V: TRBV28; D: TRBD1; CDR3: CASSVPQGLSNYGYTF; DNA: TGTGCCAGCAGTGTCCCACAGGGGTTAAGTAACTATGGCTACACCTTC
size: -; J: TRBJ2-2; V: TRBV6-1; D: TRBD2; CDR3: CASSNSGRRTGELFF; DNA: TGTGCCAGCAGTAATAGCGGGAGGAGGACCGGGGAGCTGTTTTTT